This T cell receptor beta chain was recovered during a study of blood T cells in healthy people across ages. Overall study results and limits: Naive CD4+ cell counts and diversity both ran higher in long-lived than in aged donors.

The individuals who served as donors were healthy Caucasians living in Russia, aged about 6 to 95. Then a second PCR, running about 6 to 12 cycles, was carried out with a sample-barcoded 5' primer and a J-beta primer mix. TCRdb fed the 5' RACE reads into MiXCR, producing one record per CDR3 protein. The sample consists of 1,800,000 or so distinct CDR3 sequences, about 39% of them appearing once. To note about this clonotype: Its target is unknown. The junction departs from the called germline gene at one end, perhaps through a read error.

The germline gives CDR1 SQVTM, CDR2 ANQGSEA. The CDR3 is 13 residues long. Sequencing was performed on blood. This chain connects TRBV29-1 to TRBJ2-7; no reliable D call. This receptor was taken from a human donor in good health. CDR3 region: CSPPARCSYERYF. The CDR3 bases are TGCAGCCCTCCCGCGAGGTGTTCCTACGAGCGGTACTTC.